A single sample gave rise to the 28 T cell receptor beta chains below, sequenced in a study of blood T cell repertoires in COVID-19. Some clones are missing from TCRdb's copy, which holds only in-frame ones; the method was immunoSEQ multiplex PCR. The repertoire holds around 18,000 clones, with over 75% as singletons. Sequenced sample: peripheral blood. The receptor source for this set is a man aged 70-80 years with COVID-19, enrolled during active disease.

The chain joins TRBV5-1 to TRBJ1-4; 9 bases fit TRBD1. The V segment lost 4 bases and the J segment 6 bases; nucleotides outside the gene matches: 10. There are 16 residues in the CDR3. The germline gives CDR1 SGHRS, CDR2 YFSETQ. CDR3 amino acids: CASSLYGTGLDEKLFF. The CDR3 coding sequence is TGCGCCAGCAGCCTATATGGGACAGGGCTGGATGAAAAACTGTTTTTT.

The chain carries TRBV5-1 and TRBJ2-1; TRBD2 agrees at 10 bases. From germline, CDR1 is SGHRS and CDR2 YFSETQ. Trimming took 2 bases from V and 8 from J; bases not matched to a gene: 7. The CDR3 contains 15 residues. In nucleotides, the CDR3 is TGCGCCAGCAGCTTAGCGGGAGGGCAGAATCATGAGCAGTTCTTC. Translating it yields CASSLAGGQNHEQFF.

V and J are TRBV28 and TRBJ2-1, with TRBD1 matching over 9 bases. This CDR3 has 14 amino acids. The germline V gene encodes CDR1 MDHEN and CDR2 SYDVKM. With V trimmed by 6 bases and J by 9 bases, 9 bases remained unmatched. The CDR3, as DNA: TGTGCCAGCAGGAAACAGGGGGCGCCCGGTGAGCAGTTCTTC. Protein: CASRKQGAPGEQFF.

Only a few counts were recorded for this clone. The V call is TRBV12-3 or TRBV12-4, the J call TRBJ1-1, with D perhaps matching TRBD1 (5 bases). V dropped 7 bases and J dropped 3 bases, with 12 bases sitting between them. The CDR3 sequence is 13 residues long. The CDR3 DNA reads TGTGCCAGCAAGGACGCCAGGGACACTGAAGCTTTCTTT. The encoded protein is CASKDARDTEAFF.

The chain joins TRBV10-1 to TRBJ1-6; 9 bases align to TRBD1. J gave up 6 bases and V 6 bases, and 0 bases lay outside the gene matches. Germline V lookup: CDR1 WNHNN, CDR2 SYGVQD (reference sequence). The CDR3 sequence is 13 residues long. The CDR3 is CASRDRGNSPLHF. DNA for the CDR3: TGCGCCAGCAGGGACAGGGGTAATTCACCCCTCCACTTT.

This chain's CDR3 is CASSLVEDTEAFF. The CDR3, as DNA: TGTGCCAGCAGCTTAGTGGAGGACACTGAAGCTTTCTTT. The chain is built from TRBV7-9 and TRBJ1-1, with D unclear. The CDR3 length is 13 residues. The germline V gene encodes CDR1 SEHNR and CDR2 FQNEAQ (reference sequence). The V and J ends lost 1 base and 3 bases respectively, with 6 bases between them.

V is TRBV10-2 and J is TRBJ2-2; 12 nucleotides align to TRBD2. Germline V gives CDR1 WSHSY, CDR2 SAAADI. This CDR3 has 14 amino acids. J gave up 7 bases and V 4 bases, and 1 base lay outside the gene matches. CDR3 DNA sequence: TGCGCCAGCAGTGCGACTAGCGGGGGCGGGGAGCTGTTTTTT. It yields the protein CASSATSGGGELFF.

The chain has TRBV6-5 and TRBJ1-2; 7 positions agree with TRBD1. Germline V gene lookup returns CDR1 MNHEY and CDR2 SVGAGI. V lost 6 bases to trimming and J lost 3 bases; unmatched junction nucleotides: 7. The CDR3 runs 14 residues. The CDR3 DNA is TGTGCCAGCAGACAGGACAGGCAGTACTATGGCTACACCTTC. As protein: CASRQDRQYYGYTF.

The V and J genes are TRBV19 and TRBJ1-5, with 7 bases identical to TRBD1. The J segment lost 0 bases and the V segment lost 5 bases, leaving 4 bases of the junction unmatched. Germline CDR1 is LNHDA and CDR2 is SQIVND (reference sequence). The CDR3 is 15 amino acids. The CDR3: CASSPGQYSNQPQHF. The CDR3 nucleotides are TGTGCCAGTAGTCCGGGACAGTATAGCAATCAGCCCCAGCATTTT.

This chain links TRBV11-2 with TRBJ1-6, with 7 bases matching TRBD1. Germline V gene sequence: CDR1 SGHAT, CDR2 FQNNGV. V shed 9 bases, J shed 6 bases, and the junction held 5 bases outside the gene matches. The CDR3 spans 13 residues. CDR3 sequence: CASSGDSNSPLHF. The CDR3 region has the DNA TGTGCCAGTTCGGGGGACAGTAATTCACCCCTCCACTTT.

The rearrangement uses TRBV28 and TRBJ1-2; TRBD1 aligns across 9 bases. CDR3 length: 14 amino acids. The V and J ends lost 7 bases and 3 bases, in that order; junction bases with no gene match: 6. CDR1 is MDHEN and CDR2 is SYDVKM in the germline V gene. DNA of the CDR3: TGTGCCAGCACCCCCCGGGACAGGGACTATGGCTACACCTTC. Its translation is CASTPRDRDYGYTF.

The chain combines TRBV5-5 with TRBJ1-3, with D maybe TRBD1 (6 bases). Trimming took off 0 bases at V and 0 bases at J, with 13 bases between the two ends. The CDR3 contains 17 residues. The germline V gene has CDR1 SGHKS and CDR2 YYEKEE (reference sequence). CDR3 protein: CASSLGMGALSGNTIYF. Written as DNA, the CDR3 is TGTGCCAGCAGCTTGGGGATGGGGGCCCTCTCTGGAAACACCATATATTTT.

The rearrangement uses TRBV5-4 and TRBJ2-2; TRBD2 agrees at 10 bases. V trimming: 4 bases; J trimming: 3 bases; junction bases outside the gene matches: 6. The germline CDR1 and CDR2 sequences are SGHNT and YYREEE (reference sequence). There are 16 residues in the CDR3. CDR3 residues: CASSQQRGGDTGELFF. CDR3 DNA sequence: TGTGCCAGCAGCCAGCAGCGGGGGGGCGACACCGGGGAGCTGTTTTTT.

The chain combines TRBV5-1 with TRBJ2-5; D is perhaps TRBD2 (5 bases). With 3 bases removed from V and 4 bases from J, the gap between germline ends came to 10 bases. Germline CDR1 SGHRS, CDR2 YFSETQ. The CDR3 spans 13 residues. The CDR3 nucleotides read TGCGCCAGCAGCTACCCTGAGGGAGAGACCCAGTACTTC. This translates into CASSYPEGETQYF.

The chain employs TRBV7-9 and TRBJ1-1; 10 bases are shared with TRBD1. This CDR3 has 14 residues. V dropped 4 bases and J dropped 1; count of bases not matched to a gene: 0. Per the germline V gene, CDR1 is SEHNR and CDR2 is FQNEAQ (reference sequence). This CDR3 reads CASSWTGGNTEAFF. DNA of the CDR3: TGTGCCAGCAGCTGGACAGGGGGGAACACTGAAGCTTTCTTT.

This chain uses TRBV19 with TRBJ2-1, with TRBD2 as a possible D gene (6 bases). Looked up from germline, CDR1 is LNHDA and CDR2 is SQIVND (reference sequence). The V end lost 4 bases, the J end lost 2 bases, and 9 bases lay between the germline ends. This CDR3 has 14 residues. CDR3 loop: CASSTGTPYNEQFF. DNA of the CDR3: TGTGCCAGTAGTACCGGGACTCCCTACAATGAGCAGTTCTTC. Based on the CDR3 plus reference TRBV19 and TRBJ2-1, the full variable domain is DGGITQSPKYLFRKEGQNVTLSCEQNLNHDAMYWYRQDPGQGLRLIYYSQIVNDFQKGDIAEGYSVSREKKESFPLTVTSAQKNPTAFYLCASSTGTPYNEQFFGPGTRLTVL.

CDR3 sequence reads: CASSLSSSGVGEQFF. The CDR3 region has the DNA TGCGCCAGCAGCTTGTCGTCTAGCGGCGTGGGGGAGCAGTTCTTC. The chain has TRBV5-1 and TRBJ2-1, with 7 bases fitting TRBD2. J gave up 10 bases and V 1 base, and 11 bases lay outside the gene matches. This CDR3 spans 15 amino acids. Looked up from germline, CDR1 is SGHRS and CDR2 is YFSETQ.

CDR3 nucleotides: TGTGCCAGTAGTTACGCGCTAGCGGGACCCCAGCATTTT. Translation gives CASSYALAGPQHF. V is TRBV19 and J is TRBJ1-5; no clear D. This CDR3 spans 13 amino acids. V gave up 5 bases and J gave up 10 bases, with 15 bases separating them. Looked up from germline, CDR1 is LNHDA and CDR2 is SQIVND (reference sequence).

This chain links TRBV3-1 (or the pseudogene TRBV3-2) with TRBJ1-5; TRBD1 matches 9 bases. V lost 2 bases and J lost 3; bases outside the gene matches: 2. The CDR3 has 15 amino acids. CDR1 and CDR2 (germline): LGHDT, YNNKEL (reference sequence). The CDR3: CASSQRTGDNQPQHF. The CDR3 DNA follows: TGTGCCAGCAGCCAACGGACAGGGGACAATCAGCCCCAGCATTTT.

The chain joins TRBV18 to TRBJ1-1; D is possibly TRBD1 (5 bases). V lost 3 bases and J 1 base, leaving 15 bases between the germline ends. CDR1 KGHSH and CDR2 LQKENI come from the germline V gene. The CDR3 is 16 residues long. Here the CDR3 DNA reads TGTGCCAGCTCACCCAACCAGGGTGGGAAGAACACTGAAGCTTTCTTT. Translation: CASSPNQGGKNTEAFF.

The rearrangement uses TRBV9 and TRBJ2-3; 9 bases fit TRBD1. In germline, CDR1 is SGDLS, CDR2 YYNGEE. There are 16 residues in the CDR3. V was clipped by 2 bases and J by 5 bases; unmatched bases: 9. CDR3 sequence: CASSVRQGELGDTQYF. CDR3 in DNA: TGTGCCAGCAGCGTTCGACAGGGGGAGTTAGGAGATACGCAGTATTTT. The variable domain in full, with the rest retrieved from reference TRBV9 and TRBJ2-3, is DSGVTQTPKHLITATGQRVTLRCSPRSGDLSVYWYQQSLDQGLQFLIQYYNGEERAKGNILERFSAQQFPDLHSELNLSSLELGDSALYFCASSVRQGELGDTQYFGPGTRLTVL.

This clone was seen only once. The chain uses TRBV6-5 and TRBJ2-7, with 9 bases identical to TRBD2. After removal of 5 bases from V and 5 bases from J, the junction contained 10 bases not matched to a gene. CDR3 length equals 15 residues. CDR1 MNHEY and CDR2 SVGAGI come from the germline V gene. The CDR3 region has the DNA TGTGCCAGCAGTCGTTCGGGACTAGCTTCACACGAGCAGTACTTC. It translates to CASSRSGLASHEQYF.

In its sample, this clone was seen a few times. The rearrangement joins TRBV19 to TRBJ1-1; maybe TRBD1 (5 bases). Germline-derived CDR1 and CDR2 are LNHDA and SQIVND (reference sequence). This CDR3 comprises 16 residues. The germline V and J ends were trimmed by 2 bases and 0 bases, with 13 bases remaining between them. Here the CDR3 reads CASSIYLGGMNTEAFF. The CDR3 DNA follows: TGTGCCAGTAGTATATATCTCGGGGGGATGAACACTGAAGCTTTCTTT.

The chain joins TRBV6-6 to TRBJ1-1; D gene ambiguous. CDR1 MNHNY and CDR2 SVGAGI come from the germline V gene (reference sequence). The CDR3 sequence is 14 residues long. The V end lost 0 bases, the J end lost 0 bases, and 5 bases lay between the germline ends. The CDR3 coding sequence is TGTGCCAGCAGTTACTCAGAGCTGAACACTGAAGCTTTCTTT. It codes for CASSYSELNTEAFF.

V is TRBV20-1 and J is TRBJ2-1; TRBD1 matches 7 bases. CDR3 length: 12 amino acids. Looked up from germline, CDR1 is DFQATT and CDR2 is SNEGSKA (reference sequence). The V and J ends lost 3 bases and 12 bases, in that order; junction bases with no gene match: 8. The CDR3 is CSASEQGYVQFF. CDR3 bases: TGCAGTGCTAGTGAACAGGGGTATGTGCAGTTCTTC.

The V call is TRBV11-1, the J call TRBJ2-2; tentative D call: TRBD1 (5 bases). V lost 5 bases to trimming and J lost 4 bases, with 8 bases between them. Per the germline V gene, CDR1 is SGHAT and CDR2 is FQDESV (reference sequence). The CDR3 contains 13 residues. The CDR3 here is CASSIDSTGELFF. DNA for the CDR3: TGTGCCAGCAGCATAGACAGCACCGGGGAGCTGTTTTTT.

This chain uses TRBV5-1 with TRBJ2-7; the match to TRBD1 covers 11 bases. The CDR3 extends over 14 amino acids. Germline assignment: CDR1 SGHRS and CDR2 YFSETQ. V was pared by 4 bases and J by 4 bases, with 4 bases of the junction left unmatched. Here the CDR3 DNA reads TGCGCCAGCAGCGGGACAGGGGGATTTTACGAGCAGTACTTC. Translation gives CASSGTGGFYEQYF.

This chain links TRBV14 with TRBJ2-6, with D unclear. CDR1 is SGHDN and CDR2 is FVKESK in the germline V gene. Trimming removed 5 bases from V and 1 base from J, with 6 bases in between. This CDR3 comprises 14 residues. This chain's CDR3 is CASSRGSGANVLTF. CDR3 coding DNA: TGTGCCAGCAGCAGAGGATCTGGGGCCAACGTCCTGACTTTC. Using reference TRBV14 and TRBJ2-6 for the parts outside the CDR3, the full variable domain is EAGVTQFPSHSVIEKGQTVTLRCDPISGHDNLYWYRRVMGKEIKFLLHFVKESKQDESGMPNNRFLAERTGGTYSTLKVQPAELEDSGVYFCASSRGSGANVLTFGAGSRLTVL.